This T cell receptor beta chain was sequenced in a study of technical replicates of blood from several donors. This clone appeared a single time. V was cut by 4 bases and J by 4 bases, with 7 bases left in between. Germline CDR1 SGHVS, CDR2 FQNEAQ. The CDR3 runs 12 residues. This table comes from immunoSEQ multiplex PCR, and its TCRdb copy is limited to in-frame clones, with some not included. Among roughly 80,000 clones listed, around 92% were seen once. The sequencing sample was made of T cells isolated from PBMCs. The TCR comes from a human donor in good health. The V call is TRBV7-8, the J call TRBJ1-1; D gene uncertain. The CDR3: CASSWRATEAFF. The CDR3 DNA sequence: TGTGCCAGCAGCTGGAGGGCCACTGAAGCTTTCTTT.